These 16 T cell receptor beta chains were all obtained from the same sample, sequenced in a study of cytomegalovirus exposure and HLA in healthy donors. Vbeta (60) and Jbeta (13) primers were used in the PCR. Only in-frame clones appear in the TCRdb table, and some are missing; sequencing was by immunoSEQ multiplex PCR. This table has over 150,000 clones, under 90% appearing once. Material for sequencing was PBMCs. The receptors come from a man between 25 and 39 years old in good health and CMV-seronegative.

The gene calls are TRBV29-1 and TRBJ2-2; 11 nucleotides line up with TRBD2. This CDR3 spans 17 amino acids. Germline loops: CDR1 SQVTM, CDR2 ANQGSEA. J gave up 1 base and V 2 bases, and 6 bases lay outside the gene matches. For the CDR3, the DNA is TGCAGCGTTGAATCAGGGACTAGCGGCCTGAACACCGGGGAGCTGTTTTTT. It codes for CSVESGTSGLNTGELFF.

The rearrangement joins TRBV7-7 to TRBJ1-2; D call uncertain. This CDR3 comprises 12 residues. In germline, CDR1 is SSHAT, CDR2 FNYEAQ (reference sequence). The V gene lost 5 bases and the J gene lost 6 bases, with 10 bases spanning the gap. The CDR3 region has the DNA TGTGCCAGCAGCCCTTACAGTGATGGCTACACCTTC. Protein: CASSPYSDGYTF.

The chain uses TRBV5-1 and TRBJ1-1, with 9 bases matching TRBD1. The CDR3 totals 15 residues. Germline CDR1 and CDR2: SGHRS and YFSETQ. Germline trimming cut 4 bases from V and 1 base from J; bases unmatched to any gene: 5. The CDR3 sequence is CASSPGDRANTEAFF. The CDR3 nucleotides read TGCGCCAGCAGCCCTGGGGACAGGGCGAACACTGAAGCTTTCTTT.

The chain couples TRBV28 to TRBJ1-4, with D possibly TRBD1 on 6 matching bases. V lost 10 bases to trimming and J lost 3 bases, with 21 bases between them. Germline V gene data show CDR1 as MDHEN and CDR2 as SYDVKM. This CDR3 spans 16 amino acids. The CDR3 DNA reads TGTGCCACCCTGGACACAGGGAGGGTGGCTAATGAAAAACTGTTTTTT. This codes for CATLDTGRVANEKLFF.

The chain combines TRBV15 with TRBJ1-5, with D unresolved. CDR3 size: 16 residues. Looked up from germline, CDR1 is LNHNV and CDR2 is YYDKDF (reference sequence). V was shortened by 0 bases and J by 6 bases, with 15 bases between the two germline ends. In DNA form, the CDR3 reads TGTGCCACCAGCAGAGATCGGTCAGGAGCGGGTCAGCCCCAGCATTTT. This sequence encodes CATSRDRSGAGQPQHF.

The rearrangement uses TRBV4-3 and TRBJ2-7; 7 nucleotides match TRBD2. Germline CDR1 reads LGHNA; CDR2 reads YSLEER. The ends lost 1 base at V and 2 bases at J; junction bases unmatched: 2. This CDR3 is 14 amino acids long. The CDR3 loop reads CASSQGAGAYEQYF. The CDR3 nucleotides read TGCGCCAGCAGCCAAGGGGCGGGAGCCTACGAGCAGTACTTC.

The chain couples TRBV27 to TRBJ2-7; perhaps TRBD1 as D (6 bases). The ends were cut back, 5 bases at V and 1 base at J, with 15 bases in the middle. Germline V gene sequence: CDR1 MNHEY, CDR2 SMNVEV (reference sequence). The CDR3 consists of 15 residues. The CDR3 reads CASSLGTTRSYEQYF. The CDR3 DNA sequence: TGTGCCAGCAGTCTTGGGACAACCCGGTCCTACGAGCAGTACTTC.

The gene calls are TRBV6-6 and TRBJ2-1, with a possible D match to TRBD2 (5 bases). V was clipped by 6 bases and J by 10 bases, with 10 bases between them. In germline, CDR1 is MNHNY, CDR2 SVGAGI (reference sequence). This CDR3 spans 11 amino acids. As DNA, the CDR3 is TGTGCCAGCAGCCTGGACTTGGAGCAGTTCTTC. It is translated as CASSLDLEQFF.

The chain combines TRBV18 with TRBJ2-4, with D possibly TRBD1 on 5 matching bases. Deletions cut 3 bases from V and 0 bases from J, with 12 bases between. Germline-derived CDR1 and CDR2 are KGHSH and LQKENI. There are 16 residues in the CDR3. CDR3: CASSPGHRLAKNIQYF. CDR3 nucleotide sequence: TGTGCCAGCTCACCTGGACATAGACTAGCCAAAAACATTCAGTACTTC.

The chain has TRBV7-9 and TRBJ1-3; the match to TRBD1 covers 7 bases. Germline CDR1 is SEHNR and CDR2 is FQNEAQ (reference sequence). The CDR3 totals 14 residues. V shed 7 bases, J shed 6 bases, and the junction held 9 bases outside the gene matches. The CDR3 DNA reads as TGTGCCAGCACCTGGGACAGATTGGAAAACACCATATATTTT. It is translated as CASTWDRLENTIYF.

V usage is TRBV5-1 and J usage is TRBJ1-2; 8 bases line up with TRBD1. Losses at the gene ends were 4 bases for V and 2 bases for J; bases not matched to a gene: 4. The CDR3 runs to 14 residues. Germline CDR1 SGHRS, CDR2 YFSETQ. CDR3 coding DNA: TGCGCCAGCAGCCAGGACAGGGACAACTATGGCTACACCTTC. It codes for CASSQDRDNYGYTF. The full variable domain, its missing parts supplied by reference TRBV5-1 and TRBJ1-2, is KAGVTQTPRYLIKTRGQQVTLSCSPISGHRSVSWYQQTPGQGLQFLFEYFSETQRNKGNFPGRFSGRQFSNSRSEMNVSTLELGDSALYLCASSQDRDNYGYTFGSGTRLTVV.

The chain employs TRBV11-2 and TRBJ2-4; TRBD2 is a possible D gene (6 bases). The germline V gene encodes CDR1 SGHAT and CDR2 FQNNGV. This CDR3 has 17 residues. Trimming took 1 base from V and 8 from J, leaving 21 bases between them. CDR3 in amino acids: CASSLAPRGSGPDIQYF. The CDR3 coding sequence is TGTGCCAGCAGCTTAGCCCCGCGGGGTAGTGGTCCGGACATTCAGTACTTC.

This chain links TRBV27 with TRBJ2-1; 10 positions match TRBD2. Germline-derived CDR1 and CDR2 are MNHEY and SMNVEV (reference sequence). This CDR3 is 18 amino acids long. Losses at the gene ends were 1 base for V and 2 bases for J; bases not matched to a gene: 8. The CDR3 sequence is CASSLFPGLAATYNEQFF. Here the CDR3 DNA reads TGTGCCAGCAGTTTATTCCCCGGACTAGCGGCAACCTACAATGAGCAGTTCTTC.

The chain combines TRBV28 with TRBJ1-5, with D uncertain. Germline V gives CDR1 MDHEN, CDR2 SYDVKM. The CDR3 consists of 13 residues. Between the trimmed V and J ends, which lost 11 bases and 5 bases, there was a span of 16 bases. DNA for the CDR3: TGTGCCGGAGGTGGGCCGGAATATCAGCCCCAGCATTTT. It specifies CAGGGPEYQPQHF. Looking up the rest from reference TRBV28 and TRBJ1-5 gives the full variable domain: DVKVTQSSRYLVKRTGEKVFLECVQDMDHENMFWYRQDPGLGLRLIYFSYDVKMKEKGDIPEGYSVSREKKERFSLILESASTNQTSMYLCAGGGPEYQPQHFGDGTRLSIL.

This clone occurred a few times. The chain carries TRBV19 and TRBJ1-4; weak D call: TRBD1 (5 bases). Germline CDR1 reads LNHDA; CDR2 reads SQIVND (reference sequence). CDR3 length: 13 amino acids. V shed 7 bases and J shed 4 bases, with 10 bases lying between them. CDR3 in amino acids: CASKLTVNEKLFF. The CDR3 nucleotides are TGTGCCAGTAAATTGACAGTTAATGAAAAACTGTTTTTT. Variable domain in full (rest from reference TRBV19 and TRBJ1-4): DGGITQSPKYLFRKEGQNVTLSCEQNLNHDAMYWYRQDPGQGLRLIYYSQIVNDFQKGDIAEGYSVSREKKESFPLTVTSAQKNPTAFYLCASKLTVNEKLFFGSGTQLSVL.

The chain has TRBV10-2 and TRBJ1-4, with D perhaps TRBD1 (6 bases). There are 13 residues in the CDR3. Germline lookup yields CDR1 WSHSY and CDR2 SAAADI. Trimming shortened V by 8 bases and J by 0 bases, and 7 bases separated the two germline ends. The DNA of the CDR3 is TGCGCCAGCGGGGGCCCAACTAATGAAAAACTGTTTTTT. Translation gives CASGGPTNEKLFF.